This TCR beta chain is from a study of regulatory T cells in long-lasting Graves disease. Notes on the study in general: TCR diversity in persistent Graves' patients was below that of newly diagnosed ones.

Construction of TCR beta libraries relied on iRepertoire HTBI primers and on Arm-PCR targeting CDR3 regions. In TCRdb, the multiplex PCR reads were re-called with MiXCR into one record per CDR3 protein. The sample has roughly 250,000 distinct CDR3 sequences, approximately 18% seen once. Germline CDR1 reads MNHEY; CDR2 reads SMNVEV (reference sequence). V was shortened by 4 bases and J by 7 bases, with 14 bases between the two germline ends. The CDR3 is 15 amino acids. The table lists this clonotype with many counts. Its antigen remains unknown. Time point given: newly diagnosed GD, antithyroid drugs for less than 3 months. PBMC-extracted RNA yielded the TCR library. The data also belong to a second study, concerning T cells in Graves' hyperthyroidism and ophthalmopathy.

This clonotype was obtained from a woman aged 25 to 45 with Graves disease. The input for sequencing was peripheral blood mononuclear cells (PBMCs), taken at new diagnosis, from a patient treated with antithyroid drugs. This chain connects TRBV27 to TRBJ1-6; D uncertain. CDR3 nucleotides: TGTGCCAGCAGTTCCAGAAGTAGTCCGAATTCACCCCTCCACTTT. It codes for CASSSRSSPNSPLHF.